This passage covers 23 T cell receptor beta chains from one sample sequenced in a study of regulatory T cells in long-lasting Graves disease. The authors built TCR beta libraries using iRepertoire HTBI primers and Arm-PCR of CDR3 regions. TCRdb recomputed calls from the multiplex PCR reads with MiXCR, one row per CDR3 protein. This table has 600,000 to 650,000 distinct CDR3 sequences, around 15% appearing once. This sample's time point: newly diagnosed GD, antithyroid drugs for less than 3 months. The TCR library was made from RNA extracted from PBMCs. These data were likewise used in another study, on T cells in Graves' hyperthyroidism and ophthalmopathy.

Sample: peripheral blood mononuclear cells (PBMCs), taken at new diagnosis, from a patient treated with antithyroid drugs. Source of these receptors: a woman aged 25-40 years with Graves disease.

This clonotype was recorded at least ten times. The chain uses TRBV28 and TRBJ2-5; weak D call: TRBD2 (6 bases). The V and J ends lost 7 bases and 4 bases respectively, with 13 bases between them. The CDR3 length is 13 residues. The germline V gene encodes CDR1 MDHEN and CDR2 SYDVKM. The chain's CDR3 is CASTRQGGETQYF. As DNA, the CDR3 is TGTGCCAGCACGAGGCAGGGAGGAGAGACCCAGTACTTC.

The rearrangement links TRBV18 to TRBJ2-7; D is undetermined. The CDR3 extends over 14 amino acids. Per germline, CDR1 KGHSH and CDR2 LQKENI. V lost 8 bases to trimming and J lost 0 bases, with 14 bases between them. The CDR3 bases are TGTGCCAGCCTAGGACGATCAAGCTCCTACGAGCAGTACTTC. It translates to CASLGRSSSYEQYF.

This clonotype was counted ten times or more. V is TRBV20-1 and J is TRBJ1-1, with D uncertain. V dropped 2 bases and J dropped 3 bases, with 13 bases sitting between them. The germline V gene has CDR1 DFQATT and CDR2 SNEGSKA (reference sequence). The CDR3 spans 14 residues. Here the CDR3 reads CSARPSGLDTEAFF. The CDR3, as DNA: TGCAGTGCTAGACCTAGCGGGTTGGACACTGAAGCTTTCTTT.

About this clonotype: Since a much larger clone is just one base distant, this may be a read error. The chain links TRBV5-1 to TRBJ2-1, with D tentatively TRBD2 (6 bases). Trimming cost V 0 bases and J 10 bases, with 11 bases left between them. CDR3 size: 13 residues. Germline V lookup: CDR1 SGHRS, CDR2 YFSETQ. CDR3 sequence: CASSLGFGSEQFF. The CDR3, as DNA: TGCGCCAGCAGCTTGGGCTTCGGGAGCGAGCAGTTCTTC.

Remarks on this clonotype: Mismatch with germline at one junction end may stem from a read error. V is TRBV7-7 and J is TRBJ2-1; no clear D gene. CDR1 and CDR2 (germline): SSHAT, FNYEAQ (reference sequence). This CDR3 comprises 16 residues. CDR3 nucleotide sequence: TGTGCTAGCAGCCTCCTAGGAAGTGACCCCTACAATGAGCAGTTCTTC. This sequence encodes CASSLLGSDPYNEQFF.

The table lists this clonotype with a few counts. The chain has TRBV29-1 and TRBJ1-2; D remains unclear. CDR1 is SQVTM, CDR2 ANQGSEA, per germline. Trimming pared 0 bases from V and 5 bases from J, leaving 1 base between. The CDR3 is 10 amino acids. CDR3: CSVEDYGYTF. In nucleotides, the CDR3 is TGCAGCGTTGAAGATTATGGCTACACCTTC.

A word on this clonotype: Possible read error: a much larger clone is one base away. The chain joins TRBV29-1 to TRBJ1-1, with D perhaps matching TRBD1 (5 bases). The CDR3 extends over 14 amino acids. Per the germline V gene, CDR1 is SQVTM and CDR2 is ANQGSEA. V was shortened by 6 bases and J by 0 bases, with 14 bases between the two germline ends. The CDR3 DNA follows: TGCAGCGTGACCGGGGGGACCTTGAACACTGAAGCTTTCTTT. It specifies CSVTGGTLNTEAFF.

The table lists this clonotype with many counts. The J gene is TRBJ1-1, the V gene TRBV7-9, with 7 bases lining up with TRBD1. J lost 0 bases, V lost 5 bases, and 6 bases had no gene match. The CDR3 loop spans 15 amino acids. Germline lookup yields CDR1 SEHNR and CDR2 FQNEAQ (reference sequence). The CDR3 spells CASSPLQGMNTEAFF. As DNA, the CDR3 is TGTGCCAGCAGCCCCTTACAGGGGATGAACACTGAAGCTTTCTTT.

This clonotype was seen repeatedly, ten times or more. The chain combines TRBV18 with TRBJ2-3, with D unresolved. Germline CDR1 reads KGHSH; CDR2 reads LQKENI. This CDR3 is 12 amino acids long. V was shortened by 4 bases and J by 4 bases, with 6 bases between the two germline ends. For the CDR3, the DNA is TGTGCCAGCTCACGGCGCCCAGATACGCAGTATTTT. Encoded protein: CASSRRPDTQYF.

The chain's CDR3 is CASSPPTAGEAFF. The CDR3 nucleotides read TGTGCCAGCAGCCCACCAACAGCAGGGGAAGCTTTCTTT. The chain carries TRBV3-1 and TRBJ1-1; a weak D match, TRBD1 (5 bases). The CDR3 has 13 residues. V was cut by 4 bases and J by 8 bases, with 14 bases left in between. Looked up from germline, CDR1 is LGHDT and CDR2 is YNNKEL (reference sequence).

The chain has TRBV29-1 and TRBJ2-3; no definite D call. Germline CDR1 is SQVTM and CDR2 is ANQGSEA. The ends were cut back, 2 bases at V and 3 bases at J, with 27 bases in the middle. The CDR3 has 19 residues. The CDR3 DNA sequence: TGCAGCGTTGAATCCGGTTTCATACACCATTTTAGTGCAACAGATACGCAGTATTTT. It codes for CSVESGFIHHFSATDTQYF.

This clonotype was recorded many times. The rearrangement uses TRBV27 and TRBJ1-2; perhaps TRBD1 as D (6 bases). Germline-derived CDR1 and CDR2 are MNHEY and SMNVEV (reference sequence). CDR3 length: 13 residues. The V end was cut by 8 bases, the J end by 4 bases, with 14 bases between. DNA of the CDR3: TGTGCCAGCCGGACAGTCTCGGGCTATGGCTACACCTTC. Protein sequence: CASRTVSGYGYTF.

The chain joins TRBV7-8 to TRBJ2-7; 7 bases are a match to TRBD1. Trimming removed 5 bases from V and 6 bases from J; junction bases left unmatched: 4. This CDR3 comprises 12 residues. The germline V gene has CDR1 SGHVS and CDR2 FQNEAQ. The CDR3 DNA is TGTGCCAGCAGCACTCGGACAGGCGAGCAGTACTTC. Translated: CASSTRTGEQYF.

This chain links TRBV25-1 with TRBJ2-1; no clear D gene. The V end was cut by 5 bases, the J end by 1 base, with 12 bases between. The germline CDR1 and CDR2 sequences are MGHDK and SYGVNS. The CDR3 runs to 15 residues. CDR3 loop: CASSSKVLSYNEQFF. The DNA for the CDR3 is TGTGCCAGCAGTTCCAAAGTCTTATCCTACAATGAGCAGTTCTTC.

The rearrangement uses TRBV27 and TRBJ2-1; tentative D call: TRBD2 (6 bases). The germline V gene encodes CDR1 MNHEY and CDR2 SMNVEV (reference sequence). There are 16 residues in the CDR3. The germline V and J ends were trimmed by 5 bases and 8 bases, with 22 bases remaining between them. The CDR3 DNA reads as TGTGCCAGCAGTATGCTGAATGGCGGGAAGATTCATGAGCAGTTCTTC. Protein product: CASSMLNGGKIHEQFF.

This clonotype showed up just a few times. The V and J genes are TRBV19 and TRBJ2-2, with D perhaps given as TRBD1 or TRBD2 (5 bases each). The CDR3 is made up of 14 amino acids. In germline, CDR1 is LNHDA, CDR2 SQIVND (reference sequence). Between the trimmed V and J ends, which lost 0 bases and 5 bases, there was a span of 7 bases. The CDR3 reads CASSIDEGTGELFF. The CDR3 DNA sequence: TGTGCCAGTAGTATAGACGAGGGGACCGGGGAGCTGTTTTTT.

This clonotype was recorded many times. The CDR3 loop is CASRARDTEAFF. CDR3 in DNA: TGTGCCAGCAGGGCTAGGGACACTGAAGCTTTCTTT. The V and J genes are TRBV6-2 or TRBV6-3 and TRBJ1-1; D gene ambiguous. Trimming took 6 bases from V and 3 from J, leaving 8 bases between them. The V gene's germline CDR1 is MNHEY and CDR2 SVGEGT. This CDR3 comprises 12 residues.

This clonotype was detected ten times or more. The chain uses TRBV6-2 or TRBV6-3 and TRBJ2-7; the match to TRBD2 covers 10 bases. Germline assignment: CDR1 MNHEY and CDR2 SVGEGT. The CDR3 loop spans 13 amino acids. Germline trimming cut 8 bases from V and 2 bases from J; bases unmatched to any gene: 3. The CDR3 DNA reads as TGTGCCAGCCGAACTAGCGGGACCTACGAGCAGTACTTC. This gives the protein CASRTSGTYEQYF.

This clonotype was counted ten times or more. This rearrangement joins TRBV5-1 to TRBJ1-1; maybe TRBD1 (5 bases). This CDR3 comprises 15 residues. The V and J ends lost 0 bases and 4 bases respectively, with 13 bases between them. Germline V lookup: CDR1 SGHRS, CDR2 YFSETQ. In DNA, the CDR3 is TGCGCCAGCAGCTTGGCCGGTTCGGGGGGCACTGAAGCTTTCTTT. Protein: CASSLAGSGGTEAFF.

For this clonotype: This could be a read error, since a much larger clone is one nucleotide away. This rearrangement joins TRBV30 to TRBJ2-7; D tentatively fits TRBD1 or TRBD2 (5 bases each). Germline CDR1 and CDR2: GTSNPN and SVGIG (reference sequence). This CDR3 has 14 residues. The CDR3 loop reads CAWSYVAGRDEQCF. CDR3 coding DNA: TGTGCCTGGAGCTATGTTGCAGGTAGGGACGAGCAGTGCTTC.

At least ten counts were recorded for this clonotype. CDR3 in amino acids: CSARYMLDYGYTF. CDR3 sequence (DNA): TGCAGTGCTAGGTATATGCTGGACTATGGCTACACCTTC. The gene calls are TRBV20-1 and TRBJ1-2; no firm D call. The CDR3 has 13 amino acids. The ends were cut back, 3 bases at V and 3 bases at J, with 11 bases in the middle. Germline assignment: CDR1 DFQATT and CDR2 SNEGSKA (reference sequence).

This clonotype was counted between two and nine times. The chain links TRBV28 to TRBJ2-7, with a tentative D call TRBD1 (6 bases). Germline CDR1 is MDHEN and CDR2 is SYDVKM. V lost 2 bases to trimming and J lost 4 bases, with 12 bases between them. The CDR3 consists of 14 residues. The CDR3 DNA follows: TGTGCCAGCAGTTTAGCAGGGGAAATATACGAGCAGTACTTC. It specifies CASSLAGEIYEQYF.

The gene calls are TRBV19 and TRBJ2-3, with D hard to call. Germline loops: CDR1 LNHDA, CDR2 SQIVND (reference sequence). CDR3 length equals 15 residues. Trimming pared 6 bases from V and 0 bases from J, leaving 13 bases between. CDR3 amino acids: CASSQGLASTDTQYF. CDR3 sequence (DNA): TGTGCCAGTAGCCAAGGTTTAGCTAGCACAGATACGCAGTATTTT. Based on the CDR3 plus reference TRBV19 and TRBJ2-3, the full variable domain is DGGITQSPKYLFRKEGQNVTLSCEQNLNHDAMYWYRQDPGQGLRLIYYSQIVNDFQKGDIAEGYSVSREKKESFPLTVTSAQKNPTAFYLCASSQGLASTDTQYFGPGTRLTVL.